This TCR beta chain comes out of a study of cytomegalovirus exposure and HLA in healthy donors. Study-level results: The HLA-A and HLA-B alleles of most subjects were reportedly predicted accurately from TCR beta sequences. Through in vitro validation, three CMV-associated chains were shown to be specific for CMV antigens. In a later analysis, a genetic analysis reported fewer productive-TCR N-insertions in an Asian-associated ancestry cluster than the cohort average. Other equally common chains were less clonally expanded than HLA-associated TCR beta chains, a later analysis showed.

Notes on this clone: Its target is not known.

CDR1 is SGHAT, CDR2 FQNNGV, per germline. CDR3 length: 17 amino acids. Trimming took off 5 bases at V and 2 bases at J, with 21 bases between the two ends. PCR primers comprised 60 Vbeta and 13 Jbeta primers. The data were produced by immunoSEQ multiplex PCR, yet TCRdb's version contains in-frame clones alone and is incomplete. The table shows about 98,000 clones, with approximately 87% occurring only once. The chain links TRBV11-2 to TRBJ1-1; D is unresolved. The TCR sequence derives from a man in his forties or fifties in good health and CMV-seronegative. The specimen sequenced was PBMCs. CDR3 amino acids: CASSPSLDTVQNTEAFF. CDR3 DNA sequence: TGTGCCAGCAGCCCTTCCTTAGACACCGTGCAAAACACTGAAGCTTTCTTT.